This T cell receptor beta chain comes out of a study of technical replicates of blood from a handful of donors. V shed 3 bases and J shed 4 bases, with 13 bases lying between them. This CDR3 comprises 15 residues. CDR1 is SGHTA, CDR2 FQGTGA, per germline. Sequenced by immunoSEQ multiplex PCR; TCRdb stores in-frame clones only, minus some. The data contain 90,000 to 100,000 clones, 95% of them singletons. The sequenced sample was T cells isolated from PBMCs. This clonotype was sampled from a human donor in good health. The V gene is TRBV7-3, the J gene TRBJ2-1; TRBD2 is a possible D gene (5 bases). CDR3 loop: CASSFRTEGYNEQFF. CDR3 nucleotides: TGTGCCAGCAGCTTTAGGACTGAGGGTTACAATGAGCAGTTCTTC.